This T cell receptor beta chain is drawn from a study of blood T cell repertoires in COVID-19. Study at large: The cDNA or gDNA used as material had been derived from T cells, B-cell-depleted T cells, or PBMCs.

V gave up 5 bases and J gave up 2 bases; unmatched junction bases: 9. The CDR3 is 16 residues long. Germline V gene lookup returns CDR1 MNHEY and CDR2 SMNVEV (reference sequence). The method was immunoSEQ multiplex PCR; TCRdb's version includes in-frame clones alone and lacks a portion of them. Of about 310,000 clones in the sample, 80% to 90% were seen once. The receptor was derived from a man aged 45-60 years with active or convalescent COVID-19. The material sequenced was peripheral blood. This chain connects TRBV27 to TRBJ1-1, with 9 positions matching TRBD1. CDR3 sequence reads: CASSPWTGDTNTEAFF. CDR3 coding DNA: TGTGCCAGCAGTCCTTGGACAGGGGACACCAACACTGAAGCTTTCTTT.